These 22 T cell receptor beta chains came from one sample sequenced in a study of graft-versus-host responses after intestinal transplantation. These receptors lack a known antigen. Using immunoSEQ multiplex PCR, the repertoire was profiled, and TCRdb retains in-frame clones only, with some absent. The sample contains some 110,000 clones, 90% of which appear only once. Sample: unstimulated CD4+ T cells sorted from spleen or lymph node cells, taken before intestinal transplant. The receptors were sampled from a human donor who received an intestinal transplant.

The chain is built from TRBV11-2 and TRBJ2-2; 10 bases align to TRBD2. The CDR3 consists of 15 residues. Germline-derived CDR1 and CDR2 are SGHAT and FQNNGV. V dropped 3 bases and J dropped 3; count of bases not matched to a gene: 1. In nucleotides, the CDR3 is TGTGCCAGCAGCTTGACTAGCGGGTACACCGGGGAGCTGTTTTTT. Translation gives CASSLTSGYTGELFF.

As concerns this clone: Its ends do not fully match the called genes, so a read error is possible. The genes are TRBV7-9 and TRBJ1-1; D is uncertain. Germline-derived CDR1 and CDR2 are SEHNR and FQNEAQ (reference sequence). This CDR3 spans 9 amino acids. As DNA, the CDR3 is TGTGCCAGCACCGCTGAGGCCAAATTT. Encoded protein: CASTAEAKF.

The V gene is TRBV6-6, the J gene TRBJ1-1; D may be TRBD1 (6 bases). Looked up from germline, CDR1 is MNHNY and CDR2 is SVGAGI (reference sequence). V was shortened by 3 bases and J by 1 base, with 12 bases between the two germline ends. The CDR3 loop spans 15 amino acids. The CDR3 DNA reads as TGTGCCAGCAGTTATGGGGGGGCGAGGAACACTGAAGCTTTCTTT. Its protein product is CASSYGGARNTEAFF.

The chain employs TRBV19 and TRBJ1-5; 8 positions agree with TRBD1. The CDR3 has 16 amino acids. CDR1 is LNHDA and CDR2 is SQIVND in the germline V gene (reference sequence). Losses at the gene ends were 4 bases for V and 2 bases for J; bases not matched to a gene: 7. The CDR3: CASSKLTGAGNQPQHF. The CDR3 nucleotides are TGTGCCAGTAGTAAGCTGACAGGGGCTGGCAATCAGCCCCAGCATTTT.

The rearrangement uses TRBV7-2 and TRBJ2-7, with D maybe TRBD1 (5 bases). V lost 5 bases to trimming and J lost 1 base, with 21 bases between them. The CDR3 runs to 17 residues. Germline assignment: CDR1 SGHTA and CDR2 FQGNSA. The CDR3 coding sequence is TGTGCCAGCAGCCAAACCTCGGTGGGGCCATTGTCCTACGAGCAGTACTTC. Protein product: CASSQTSVGPLSYEQYF. The full variable domain, in which reference TRBV7-2 and TRBJ2-7 provide the parts outside the CDR3, is GAGVSQSPSNKVTEKGKDVELRCDPISGHTALYWYRQSLGQGLEFLIYFQGNSAPDKSGLPSDRFSAERTGGSVSTLTIQRTQQEDSAVYLCASSQTSVGPLSYEQYFGPGTRLTVT.

The chain carries TRBV29-1 and TRBJ2-7; TRBD1 agrees at 9 bases. Germline CDR1 is SQVTM and CDR2 is ANQGSEA. V dropped 6 bases and J dropped 5; count of bases not matched to a gene: 5. The CDR3 is 12 amino acids. This chain's CDR3 is CSVDRGADEQYF. CDR3 DNA sequence: TGCAGCGTCGACAGGGGGGCCGACGAGCAGTACTTC.

The genes are TRBV5-6 and TRBJ2-3, with D uncertain. This CDR3 region has 14 residues. Per germline, CDR1 SGHDT and CDR2 YYEEEE. V was cut by 6 bases and J by 0 bases, with 11 bases left in between. The CDR3, as DNA: TGTGCCAGCAAAGACACACCTAGCACAGATACGCAGTATTTT. It encodes CASKDTPSTDTQYF.

With respect to this clone: Other nucleotide sequences in the sample specify the same CDR3. The chain joins TRBV5-1 to TRBJ2-1; 11 bases are a match to TRBD2. The J segment lost 3 bases and the V segment lost 0 bases, leaving 2 bases of the junction unmatched. Germline V lookup: CDR1 SGHRS, CDR2 YFSETQ. The CDR3 runs 16 residues. This CDR3 reads CASSLVLAGGYNEQFF. The CDR3 DNA is TGCGCCAGCAGCTTGGTCCTAGCGGGAGGCTACAATGAGCAGTTCTTC.

This clone was recorded only once. The rearrangement joins TRBV29-1 to TRBJ1-1; D might be TRBD1 (5 bases). CDR1 is SQVTM, CDR2 ANQGSEA, per germline. The CDR3 length is 15 residues. The V and J ends lost 2 bases and 0 bases respectively, with 13 bases between them. The CDR3 DNA reads as TGCAGCGTTGAACCCACGGGACTCTTGAACACTGAAGCTTTCTTT. As protein: CSVEPTGLLNTEAFF.

The chain is built from TRBV19 and TRBJ1-5; a possible D gene is TRBD1 (6 bases). The CDR3 sequence is 15 residues long. The germline V and J ends were trimmed by 2 bases and 0 bases, with 8 bases remaining between them. From germline, CDR1 is LNHDA and CDR2 SQIVND (reference sequence). The CDR3 DNA is TGTGCCAGTAGTATACAGGGGTATAGCAATCAGCCCCAGCATTTT. Translated, it gives CASSIQGYSNQPQHF.

This rearrangement joins TRBV7-9 to TRBJ2-1, with TRBD1 identical over 9 bases. The CDR3 has 15 residues. Germline V gene lookup returns CDR1 SEHNR and CDR2 FQNEAQ (reference sequence). Unmatched junction bases numbered 7, after V lost 3 bases and J lost 7 bases. The CDR3 DNA reads TGTGCCAGCAGCTTTATGGGGACAGGGAAAAATGAGCAGTTCTTC. Translating it yields CASSFMGTGKNEQFF. Based on the CDR3 plus reference TRBV7-9 and TRBJ2-1, the full variable domain is DTGVSQNPRHKITKRGQNVTFRCDPISEHNRLYWYRQTLGQGPEFLTYFQNEAQLEKSRLLSDRFSAERPKGSFSTLEIQRTEQGDSAMYLCASSFMGTGKNEQFFGPGTRLTVL.

For this clone: Other DNA sequences in this specimen translate into the identical CDR3. V is TRBV9 and J is TRBJ2-2; TRBD2 matches 10 bases. V shed 10 bases and J 2 bases; nucleotides not matched to a gene: 11. Germline loops: CDR1 SGDLS, CDR2 YYNGEE. CDR3 length equals 16 residues. The CDR3 DNA reads as TGTGCCTCCCAACGGGGACTAGCGCTTAACACCGGGGAGCTGTTTTTT. It codes for CASQRGLALNTGELFF.

The J gene is TRBJ2-1, the V gene TRBV7-2, with 7 bases identical to TRBD2. Trimming at V came to 6 bases and at J to 3 bases, leaving 8 bases not matched to a gene. Germline V lookup: CDR1 SGHTA, CDR2 FQGNSA. The CDR3 has 15 residues. As DNA, the CDR3 is TGTGCCAGCAGTCCGAATCCGGGGGGCTACAATGAGCAGTTCTTC. This encodes CASSPNPGGYNEQFF.

The chain joins TRBV15 to TRBJ2-7, with D possibly matching TRBD1 (5 bases). Trimming pared 3 bases from V and 3 bases from J, leaving 15 bases between. Germline CDR1 and CDR2: LNHNV and YYDKDF (reference sequence). The CDR3 has 15 amino acids. The CDR3 sequence: CATSRARSRDYEQYF. The CDR3 nucleotides are TGTGCCACCAGCAGGGCCCGCTCCAGGGACTACGAGCAGTACTTC.

The CDR3 region has the DNA TGCGCCAGCAGTGATAGGGGCACTGAAGCTTTCTTT. It codes for CASSDRGTEAFF. The chain employs TRBV4-3 and TRBJ1-1; tentatively, D is TRBD1 (5 bases). V lost 6 bases and J 4 bases, leaving 9 bases between the germline ends. The length of the CDR3 is 12 residues. Germline V gives CDR1 LGHNA, CDR2 YSLEER.

This sequence joins TRBV28 and TRBJ1-1; D possibly corresponds to TRBD1 (6 bases). V shed 6 bases and J shed 1 base, with 12 bases lying between them. The CDR3 runs 14 residues. Germline CDR1 MDHEN, CDR2 SYDVKM. This chain's CDR3 is CASRRTEANTEAFF. The CDR3 DNA follows: TGTGCCAGCAGGAGGACAGAAGCGAACACTGAAGCTTTCTTT.

This chain uses TRBV10-2 with TRBJ2-2; 7 positions match TRBD1. Germline assignment: CDR1 WSHSY and CDR2 SAAADI. This CDR3 is built from 15 residues. V lost 1 base and J lost 2; bases outside the gene matches: 1. The CDR3 is CASSEWDSNTGELFF. The CDR3 DNA reads TGCGCCAGCAGTGAGTGGGACAGTAACACCGGGGAGCTGTTTTTT.

The V call is TRBV6-5, the J call TRBJ2-1, with 8 bases lining up with TRBD2. The V gene's germline CDR1 is MNHEY and CDR2 SVGAGI. CDR3 length: 16 residues. V lost 2 bases to trimming and J lost 7 bases; unmatched junction nucleotides: 10. The CDR3, as DNA: TGTGCCAGCAGTTACGCCGGGGGGGCCTGGGGGAATGAGCAGTTCTTC. Protein product: CASSYAGGAWGNEQFF.

The genes are TRBV27 and TRBJ1-5; D gene uncertain. The CDR3 runs to 13 residues. The V gene's germline CDR1 is MNHEY and CDR2 SMNVEV (reference sequence). Trimming removed 3 bases at V and 4 bases at J, with 7 bases between. CDR3 nucleotides: TGTGCCAGCAGTTTCGGCAGGAATCAGCCCCAGCATTTT. Translated, it gives CASSFGRNQPQHF.

The chain recombines TRBV19 with TRBJ1-2; 11 bases align to TRBD1. CDR1 and CDR2 (germline): LNHDA, SQIVND (reference sequence). Germline trimming cut 3 bases from V and 2 bases from J; bases unmatched to any gene: 8. This CDR3 contains 17 residues. The CDR3 DNA follows: TGTGCCAGTAGTATGGGGGACAGGGGGAGGAACAACTATGGCTACACCTTC. It yields the protein CASSMGDRGRNNYGYTF.

The chain uses TRBV5-1 and TRBJ1-4; D remains ambiguous. CDR1 is SGHRS and CDR2 is YFSETQ in the germline V gene. V was clipped by 1 base and J by 3 bases, with 4 bases between them. This CDR3 comprises 13 residues. The CDR3 nucleotides are TGCGCCAGCAGCTTGACGGCTAATGAAAAACTGTTTTTT. Amino acid sequence: CASSLTANEKLFF.

J is TRBJ2-1 and V is TRBV11-2; maybe TRBD2 (5 bases). Trimming stripped 0 bases from V and 2 bases from J, with 11 bases between. CDR3 size: 16 residues. Germline V CDR1 and CDR2: SGHAT, FQNNGV. CDR3: CASSLDLASPYNEQFF. Here the CDR3 DNA reads TGTGCCAGCAGCTTAGATCTGGCTAGCCCCTACAATGAGCAGTTCTTC.